This passage covers 24 T cell receptor beta chains from one sample sequenced in a study of blood T cell repertoires in COVID-19. Some clones are missing from TCRdb's copy, which holds only in-frame ones; the method was immunoSEQ multiplex PCR. The sample contains some 150,000 clones, roughly 87% of which appear only once. The sequencing sample was made of peripheral blood. The receptors derive from a woman in her sixties with active or convalescent COVID-19.

This clone has just one count. The chain recombines TRBV11-2 with TRBJ2-1; maybe TRBD1 (6 bases). Trimming took 5 bases from V and 0 from J, leaving 14 bases between them. The CDR3 is 16 residues long. Germline CDR1 reads SGHAT; CDR2 reads FQNNGV. The CDR3 DNA sequence: TGTGCCAGCAGCCCAGCCGGACAGAGCTCCTACAATGAGCAGTTCTTC. Amino acids: CASSPAGQSSYNEQFF.

The genes are TRBV5-8 and TRBJ2-5; no clear D. Trimming removed 2 bases at V and 4 bases at J, with 9 bases between. This CDR3 region has 13 residues. Germline V gives CDR1 SGHTS, CDR2 YDEGEE. The CDR3 DNA follows: TGTGCCAGCAGCTTTCAAACGGGAGAGACCCAGTACTTC. Protein product: CASSFQTGETQYF.

A note on this clone: Other nucleotide sequences in the sample specify the same CDR3. The gene calls are TRBV29-1 and TRBJ2-3, with a possible D match to TRBD1 (6 bases). Trimming left V 5 bases short and J 3 bases short, with 12 bases between. The CDR3 is 13 residues long. The germline gives CDR1 SQVTM, CDR2 ANQGSEA. CDR3: CSVQAGVTDTQYF. The CDR3 DNA reads as TGCAGCGTTCAGGCAGGGGTGACAGATACGCAGTATTTT.

A single count supports this clone. The CDR3 DNA sequence: TGTGCCACCAGTGACCATCAAGAGACCCAGTACTTC. It yields the protein CATSDHQETQYF. The chain couples TRBV24-1 to TRBJ2-5; D call uncertain. Germline assignment: CDR1 KGHDR and CDR2 SFDVKD. The length of the CDR3 is 12 residues. The V end lost 4 bases, the J end lost 2 bases, and 4 bases lay between the germline ends.

As DNA, the CDR3 is TGTGCTAGTGTGCTTGGGGCGGTCAACACCGGGGAGCTGTTTTTT. Amino acid sequence: CASVLGAVNTGELFF. V gene TRBV12-5 combines with J gene TRBJ2-2; tentative D call: TRBD1 (5 bases). Per germline, CDR1 LGHNT and CDR2 FRNRAP. The CDR3 spans 15 residues. V shed 7 bases and J shed 2 bases, with 14 bases lying between them.

This clone was seen a handful of times. The chain uses TRBV4-1 and TRBJ1-2; tentatively, D is TRBD1 (5 bases). The CDR3 has 13 amino acids. Germline values: CDR1 MGHRA, CDR2 YSYEKL. V shed 1 base and J shed 8 bases, with 11 bases lying between them. CDR3 sequence (DNA): TGCGCCAGCAGCCAAGGTGCAGGGATAGGCTACACCTTC. Its protein is CASSQGAGIGYTF.

V is TRBV4-3 and J is TRBJ2-1, with D possibly TRBD2 on 6 matching bases. V lost 0 bases and J 10 bases, leaving 10 bases between the germline ends. The CDR3 loop spans 13 amino acids. Per the germline V gene, CDR1 is LGHNA and CDR2 is YSLEER. CDR3 sequence reads: CASSQEGDSEQFF. The CDR3 region has the DNA TGCGCCAGCAGCCAAGAGGGGGACTCCGAGCAGTTCTTC.

The chain combines TRBV7-2 with TRBJ2-7; the match to TRBD1 covers 7 bases. There are 14 residues in the CDR3. V was clipped by 3 bases and J by 2 bases; unmatched bases: 4. Germline V gene data show CDR1 as SGHTA and CDR2 as FQGNSA. CDR3 region: CASSFSTGPYEQYF. The CDR3, as DNA: TGTGCCAGCAGCTTTTCGACAGGGCCCTACGAGCAGTACTTC.

In the case of this clone: Other DNA sequences of this sample code for an identical CDR3. The chain combines TRBV18 with TRBJ1-3, with 8 bases lining up with TRBD1. Germline V gene lookup returns CDR1 KGHSH and CDR2 LQKENI. The CDR3 covers 16 residues. V lost 2 bases, J lost 0 bases, and 3 bases stayed unmatched. In DNA form, the CDR3 reads TGTGCCAGCTCACCAGACAGGGGTTTCTCTGGAAACACCATATATTTT. Encoded protein: CASSPDRGFSGNTIYF.

The chain is built from TRBV27 and TRBJ2-7; TRBD1 agrees at 9 bases. This CDR3 has 15 amino acids. J lost 4 bases, V lost 4 bases, and 8 bases had no gene match. CDR1 and CDR2 from the germline V gene are MNHEY and SMNVEV (reference sequence). The CDR3 coding sequence is TGTGCCAGCAGTTCAAATGCGGGACAGGGATACGAGCAGTACTTC. Its protein is CASSSNAGQGYEQYF.

The chain combines TRBV2 with TRBJ1-6, with D possibly being TRBD1 (5 bases). The CDR3 covers 13 residues. Germline V gene sequence: CDR1 SNHLY, CDR2 FYNNEI. The germline V and J ends were trimmed by 6 bases and 7 bases, with 10 bases remaining between them. CDR3 residues: CASRRGGNSPLHF. CDR3 DNA sequence: TGTGCCAGCAGACGCGGGGGGAATTCACCCCTCCACTTT.

This clone was counted a single time. The CDR3 protein is CASSLAWGGSPTDTQYF. The DNA of the CDR3 is TGCGCCAGCAGCTTGGCGTGGGGAGGCAGCCCCACAGATACGCAGTATTTT. V is TRBV5-1 and J is TRBJ2-3, with D perhaps matching TRBD2 (6 bases). Germline CDR1 and CDR2: SGHRS and YFSETQ. V was clipped by 0 bases and J by 2 bases, with 16 bases between them. This CDR3 region has 17 residues.

This chain uses TRBV7-9 with TRBJ2-7; D call uncertain. The CDR3 sequence is 15 residues long. The germline CDR1 and CDR2 sequences are SEHNR and FQNEAQ (reference sequence). V lost 5 bases and J lost 2, with 16 bases in between. The CDR3 bases are TGTGCCAGCAGCCCCTCCATCCCACTCACCTACGAGCAGTACTTC. This translates into CASSPSIPLTYEQYF.

The chain couples TRBV18 to TRBJ2-3; possibly TRBD1 for D (6 bases). The germline CDR1 and CDR2 sequences are KGHSH and LQKENI. The CDR3 runs 14 residues. V lost 6 bases and J lost 5, with 15 bases in between. The CDR3 DNA sequence: TGTGCCAGCTCCGCGGAGGACAGCCAAGATACGCAGTATTTT. This sequence encodes CASSAEDSQDTQYF.

The V call is TRBV5-5, the J call TRBJ2-7; TRBD1 matches at 7 bases. The V segment lost 0 bases and the J segment 2 bases; nucleotides outside the gene matches: 11. The germline V gene encodes CDR1 SGHKS and CDR2 YYEKEE (reference sequence). The CDR3 loop spans 17 amino acids. CDR3 amino acids: CASSLAPTGTYAYEQYF. The CDR3 coding sequence is TGTGCCAGCAGCTTGGCCCCGACAGGGACGTATGCCTACGAGCAGTACTTC. Using reference TRBV5-5 and TRBJ2-7 for the parts outside the CDR3, the full variable domain is DAGVTQSPTHLIKTRGQQVTLRCSPISGHKSVSWYQQVLGQGPQFIFQYYEKEERGRGNFPDRFSARQFPNYSSELNVNALLLGDSALYLCASSLAPTGTYAYEQYFGPGTRLTVT.

This clone was counted once. V and J are TRBV4-1 and TRBJ2-5; TRBD2 agrees at 10 bases. Germline assignment: CDR1 MGHRA and CDR2 YSYEKL. The V segment lost 2 bases and the J segment 2 bases; nucleotides outside the gene matches: 2. The length of the CDR3 is 15 residues. CDR3 amino acids: CASSQLAGVQETQYF. CDR3 DNA sequence: TGCGCCAGCAGCCAACTAGCGGGGGTACAAGAGACCCAGTACTTC.

V is TRBV2 and J is TRBJ2-1; perhaps TRBD2 as D (5 bases). The V gene's germline CDR1 is SNHLY and CDR2 FYNNEI. The CDR3 sequence is 12 residues long. Trimming took 6 bases from V and 10 from J, leaving 13 bases between them. Here the CDR3 reads CASRPEGSEQFF. The CDR3 DNA reads TGTGCCAGCAGGCCAGAGGGCTCAGAGCAGTTCTTC.

The CDR3 reads CASSTLTSGGANTGELFF. In DNA form, the CDR3 reads TGTGCCAGCAGCACCCTGACTAGCGGGGGGGCGAACACCGGGGAGCTGTTTTTT. The V call is TRBV5-6, the J call TRBJ2-2; TRBD2 matches at 14 bases. The CDR3 length is 18 residues. Trimming removed 4 bases from V and 0 bases from J; junction bases left unmatched: 5. CDR1 and CDR2 (germline): SGHDT, YYEEEE.

V usage is TRBV4-3 and J usage is TRBJ1-4, with D unresolved. CDR1 LGHNA and CDR2 YSLEER come from the germline V gene. Between the trimmed V and J ends, which lost 0 bases and 3 bases, there was a span of 11 bases. The CDR3 is 16 residues long. In nucleotides, the CDR3 is TGCGCCAGCAGCCAAGATTCCGCGGTGGCTAATGAAAAACTGTTTTTT. As protein: CASSQDSAVANEKLFF.

The chain has TRBV6-5 and TRBJ2-3; 7 positions match TRBD1. The CDR3 spans 15 residues. V lost 6 bases to trimming and J lost 7 bases; unmatched junction nucleotides: 13. Germline V gene lookup returns CDR1 MNHEY and CDR2 SVGAGI. CDR3 in amino acids: CASSRTGPMENTQYF. The CDR3 bases are TGTGCCAGCAGCAGGACAGGACCGATGGAAAATACGCAGTATTTT.

In the case of this clone: Other DNA sequences in the same sample also yield this CDR3. The chain recombines TRBV19 with TRBJ2-7; 9 bases line up with TRBD1. The V and J ends lost 5 bases and 3 bases, in that order; junction bases with no gene match: 5. The CDR3 contains 14 residues. Germline assignment: CDR1 LNHDA and CDR2 SQIVND (reference sequence). In DNA form, the CDR3 reads TGTGCCAGTAGTCTACAGGGGGCAGTCTACGAGCAGTACTTC. Its translation is CASSLQGAVYEQYF.

The chain links TRBV5-1 to TRBJ1-2; 7 positions agree with TRBD1. With 5 bases clipped from V and 4 bases from J, the junction kept 8 bases outside the gene matches. The CDR3 has 14 amino acids. Germline V gene lookup returns CDR1 SGHRS and CDR2 YFSETQ. This CDR3 is CASRSGTESYGYTF. The CDR3 coding sequence is TGCGCCAGCAGATCCGGGACAGAATCCTATGGCTACACCTTC.

This clone showed up just once. The rearrangement joins TRBV11-2 to TRBJ2-7; 8 bases are shared with TRBD1. The CDR3 extends over 16 amino acids. Germline V gives CDR1 SGHAT, CDR2 FQNNGV. V shed 4 bases, J shed 0 bases, and the junction held 8 bases outside the gene matches. CDR3: CASSSVFGTGSYEQYF. Written as DNA, the CDR3 is TGTGCCAGCAGCTCCGTATTCGGGACAGGCTCCTACGAGCAGTACTTC.

This chain joins TRBV3-1 (or the pseudogene TRBV3-2) and TRBJ1-1, with D possibly being TRBD1 (5 bases). V lost 4 bases and J 3 bases, leaving 21 bases between the germline ends. The CDR3 contains 17 residues. Germline V gene data show CDR1 as LGHDT and CDR2 as YNNKEL (reference sequence). CDR3 amino acids: CASSLRAGVRSDTEAFF. The CDR3 coding sequence is TGTGCCAGCAGCCTTAGGGCGGGGGTCCGCTCAGACACTGAAGCTTTCTTT.